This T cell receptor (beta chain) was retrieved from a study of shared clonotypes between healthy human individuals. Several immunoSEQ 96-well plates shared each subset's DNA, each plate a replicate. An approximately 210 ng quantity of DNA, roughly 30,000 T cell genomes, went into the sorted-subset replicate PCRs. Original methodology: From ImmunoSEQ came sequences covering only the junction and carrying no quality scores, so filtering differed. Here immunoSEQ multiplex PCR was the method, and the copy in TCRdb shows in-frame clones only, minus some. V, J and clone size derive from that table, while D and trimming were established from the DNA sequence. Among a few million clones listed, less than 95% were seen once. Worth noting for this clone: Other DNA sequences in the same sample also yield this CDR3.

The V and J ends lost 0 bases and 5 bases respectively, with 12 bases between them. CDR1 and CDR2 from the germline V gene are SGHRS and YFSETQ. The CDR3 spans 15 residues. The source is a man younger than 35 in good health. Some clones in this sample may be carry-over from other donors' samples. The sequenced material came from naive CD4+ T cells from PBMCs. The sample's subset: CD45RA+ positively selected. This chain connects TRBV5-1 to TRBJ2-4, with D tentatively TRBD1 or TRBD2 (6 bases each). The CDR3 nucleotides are TGCGCCAGCAGCTTGGTGCCCGGGGGCGAAAACATTCAGTACTTC. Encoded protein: CASSLVPGGENIQYF.